This TCR beta chain was observed in a study of CD8+ T cells in alopecia areata. cDNA reverse transcribed from extracted RNA served as the sequencing template. Some clones are missing from TCRdb's copy, which holds only in-frame ones; the method was immunoSEQ multiplex PCR. Here the sample spans under 40,000 clones, 55% being singletons. Study observations and caveats: The study found TCR sharing across patients less clear than in mice, possibly for HLA reasons. Elevated clonality characterized lesional scalp relative to normal scalp, particularly in alopecia totalis/universalis.

With respect to this clone: The target antigen is unknown.

The TCR comes from a human donor with alopecia areata. Sequenced sample: NKG2D-high CD8+ T cells sorted from blood.

CDR3 sequence: CASSLGGEKLFF. The CDR3 DNA is TGTGCCAGCAGTTTAGGGGGAGAAAAACTGTTTTTT. The V and J genes are TRBV28 and TRBJ1-4; possibly TRBD1 for D (5 bases). The V end lost 2 bases, the J end lost 8 bases, and 6 bases lay between the germline ends. The CDR3 extends over 12 amino acids. The germline V gene encodes CDR1 MDHEN and CDR2 SYDVKM.